This TCR beta chain was captured in a study of blood T cell repertoires in COVID-19 (dated by TCRdb to the early 2020s). For the study in its entirety: Collaborator samples came from the United States, Italy and Spain and covered acute and convalescent phases of COVID-19. The repertoires were released in a freely available public database intended as a resource for research on the immune response to SARS-CoV-2. Nearly every sample came with metadata listing a de-identified subject ID, COVID-19 status, age in years and sex. Deeply sampled blood TCRbeta repertoires from subjects exposed to, actively infected with, or recovered from COVID-19 were included in the dataset. Where available, HLA class I and class II types were obtained from metadata supplied by the sample provider rather than from assay-based typing. The samples were drawn from the first 160 participants of the ongoing ImmuneRACE study and from 1,254 subjects provided by 6 global collaborators. The material from the prospective study consisted of cDNA or gDNA derived from T cells, B-cell-depleted T cells, or PBMCs.

Overall study outcomes, separate from this receptor: The quantity of clinical and demographic metadata differed by source and by participant and was supplied without curation.

On this clone itself: No antigen is known for it. Base quality data are lacking; no much larger clone is found one base away. Other DNA sequences in this sample translate to the same CDR3.

There are 12 amino acids in the CDR3, from cysteine to phenylalanine inclusive. Of all the DNA, just the CDR3 is kept, 36 bases in frame from base 1. Reading the germline V gene gives CDR1 KGHDR and CDR2 SFDVKD. V loses 4 bases, J loses 7 bases, and the germline ends lie 9 bases apart. TCRbeta CDR3 regions were amplified from genomic DNA using the immunoSEQ Assay, a bias-controlled multiplex PCR. In the source study's methods: Within the assay, amplification of reference gene primers was used to estimate how many nucleated cells each sample contained. Sequence reads were collapsed and filtered to measure the absolute abundance of every unique TCRbeta CDR3 rearrangement. For each sample, productive Simpson clonality was calculated as the square root of Simpson's diversity index across productive rearrangements. Drawn from immuneACCESS, this table holds only the in-frame rearrangements with V and J called that TCRdb kept. Clones are partly lost; checked studies trace under half to an unresolved V gene and leave the rest unexplained. Clone size and the V and J calls come from that table; the DNA yielded D and trimming. Across this sample there are about 400,000 clones, with roughly 85% seen only once. Of the sample, roughly 1.4% falls within the top ten clones.

Whole blood was collected in K2EDTA tubes by collaborating institutions according to the institutions' own protocols. For TCRbeta analysis, collaborator samples were shipped as frozen whole blood, as isolated PBMCs, or as DNA extracted from either sample type. Sequenced input: peripheral blood. The TCR originated in a young woman with active or convalescent COVID-19. The sequence joins TRBV24-1 to TRBJ1-1, with TRBD1 tentatively as D gene (5 bases match). The nucleotide sequence is given as TGTGCCACCAGTGACTCAACAGGTGAAGCTTTCTTT. Its translation is CATSDSTGEAFF.